This T cell receptor beta chain was sequenced in a study of a mutant IDH1 vaccine in newly diagnosed glioma. Study context: Vaccine administration was initiated 4-6 weeks following radiotherapy alone, or with temozolomide cycles.

A word on this clone: The antigen is not known.

TCRdb's copy holds only in-frame clones and misses some; the assay was immunoSEQ multiplex PCR. This table has tens of thousands of clones, approximately 92% appearing once. This CDR3 has 14 residues. The V end was cut by 7 bases, the J end by 0 bases, with 9 bases between. Germline-derived CDR1 and CDR2 are LNHDA and SQIVND (reference sequence). Indicated time point: week 35, safety follow-up. All doses held 300 ug of mutant IDH1 20-mer peptide, with topical imiquimod. The TCR sequence derives from a man aged 35 to 55 with glioma. The rearrangement uses TRBV19 and TRBJ1-4, with D possibly matching TRBD1 (5 bases). Sequenced material: PBMCs, taken from a glioma patient whose treatment included an IDH1 peptide vaccine. In DNA, the CDR3 is TGTGCCAGTAATTCAGGGACAACTAATGAAAAACTGTTTTTT. Encoded protein: CASNSGTTNEKLFF.